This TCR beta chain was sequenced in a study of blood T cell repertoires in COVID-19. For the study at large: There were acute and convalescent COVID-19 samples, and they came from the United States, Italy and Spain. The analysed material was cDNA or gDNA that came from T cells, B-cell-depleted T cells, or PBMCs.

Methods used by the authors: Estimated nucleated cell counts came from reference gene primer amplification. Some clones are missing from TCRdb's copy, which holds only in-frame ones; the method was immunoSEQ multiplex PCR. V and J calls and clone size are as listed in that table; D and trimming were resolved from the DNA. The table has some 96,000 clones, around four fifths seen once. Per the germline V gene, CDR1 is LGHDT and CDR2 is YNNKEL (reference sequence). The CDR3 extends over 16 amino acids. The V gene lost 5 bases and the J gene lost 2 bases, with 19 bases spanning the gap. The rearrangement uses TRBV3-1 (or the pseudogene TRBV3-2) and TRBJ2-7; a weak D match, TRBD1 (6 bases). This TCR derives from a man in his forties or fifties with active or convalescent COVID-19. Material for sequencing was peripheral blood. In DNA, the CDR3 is TGTGCCAGCAGCTCTTGGGCTGCGACAGGCACCTACGAGCAGTACTTC. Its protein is CASSSWAATGTYEQYF.